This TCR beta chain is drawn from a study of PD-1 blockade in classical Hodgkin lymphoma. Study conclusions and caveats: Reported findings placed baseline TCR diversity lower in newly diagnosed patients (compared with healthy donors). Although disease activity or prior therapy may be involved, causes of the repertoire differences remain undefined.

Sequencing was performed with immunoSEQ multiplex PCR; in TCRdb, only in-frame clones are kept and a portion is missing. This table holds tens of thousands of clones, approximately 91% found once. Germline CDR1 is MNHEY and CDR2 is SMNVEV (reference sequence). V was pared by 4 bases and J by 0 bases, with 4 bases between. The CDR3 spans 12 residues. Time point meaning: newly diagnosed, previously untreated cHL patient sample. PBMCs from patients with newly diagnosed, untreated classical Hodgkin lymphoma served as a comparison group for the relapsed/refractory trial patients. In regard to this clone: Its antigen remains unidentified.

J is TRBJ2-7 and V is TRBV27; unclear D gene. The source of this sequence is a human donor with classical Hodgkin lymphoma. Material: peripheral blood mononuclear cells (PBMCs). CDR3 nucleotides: TGTGCCAGCAGTTCCCTCTCCTACGAGCAGTACTTC. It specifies CASSSLSYEQYF.